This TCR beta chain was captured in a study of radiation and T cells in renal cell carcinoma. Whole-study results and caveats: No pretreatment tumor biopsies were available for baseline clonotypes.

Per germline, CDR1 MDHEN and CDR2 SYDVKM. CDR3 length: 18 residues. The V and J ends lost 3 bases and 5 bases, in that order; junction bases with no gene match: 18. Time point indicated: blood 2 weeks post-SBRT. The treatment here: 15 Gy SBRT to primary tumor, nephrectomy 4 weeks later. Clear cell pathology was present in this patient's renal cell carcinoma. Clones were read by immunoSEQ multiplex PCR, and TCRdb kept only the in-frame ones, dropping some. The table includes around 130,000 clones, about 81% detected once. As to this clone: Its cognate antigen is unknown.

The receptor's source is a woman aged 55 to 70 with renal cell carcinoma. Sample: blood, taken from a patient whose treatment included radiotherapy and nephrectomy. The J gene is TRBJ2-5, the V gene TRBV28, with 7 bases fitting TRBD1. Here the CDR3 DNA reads TGTGCCAGCAGTTTTCCCCCGCCGGACAGGCGCCCTCGGGAGACCCAGTACTTC. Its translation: CASSFPPPDRRPRETQYF.